This T cell receptor (beta chain) derives from a study of CD8 T cells in Susac syndrome. V gave up 0 bases and J gave up 6 bases, with 14 bases separating them. The V gene's germline CDR1 is SGHRS and CDR2 YFSETQ. CDR3 length: 15 residues. TEMRA cells were FACS-enriched, while CD8+ and CD4+ T cells were negatively isolated. Random hexamers primed reverse transcription of about 0.45 to 1 ug RNA. By means of immunoSEQ multiplex PCR, TCR beta CDR3 spanning 54 Vbeta and 13 Jbeta underwent amplification. In TCRdb, the immunoSEQ multiplex PCR reads were re-called with MiXCR into one record per CDR3 protein. The data contain 150,000 to 200,000 distinct CDR3 sequences, approximately 93% of them singletons.

The origin of this receptor is a human donor in good health. The sample comprised CD4+ T cells from PBMCs. The V call is TRBV5-1, the J call TRBJ2-3, with no clear D. The CDR3 DNA reads TGCGCCAGCAGCTTGGAGTCTCAGCCGTTTGATACGCAGTATTTT. Protein: CASSLESQPFDTQYF.